These T cell receptor beta chains were read from a single sample in a study of shared clonotypes between healthy human individuals. The table came from immunoSEQ multiplex PCR; TCRdb's copy has only in-frame clones and leaves some out. The sample includes 2 million to 3 million clones, 80% to 95% of them seen just once. Input material: naive CD4+ T cells from PBMCs. The receptors originated from a man younger than 30 in good health. Some clones in this sample may be carry-over from other donors' samples. Each CDR3 is given with its conserved first and last residue. Only some rows state a clone size, as once, few, many or a class for expanded clones.

.	TRBJ1-2	TRBV6-5	CASTKTGYGYTF
.	TRBJ1-3	TRBV9	CASSVSGQVGNTIYF
.	TRBJ1-5	TRBV28	CASTEGGSYYQPQHF
once	TRBJ2-3	TRBV25-1	CASSPRTSGSRDTQYF
.	TRBJ2-7	TRBV28	CATRQGIREQYF
.	TRBJ2-1	TRBV4-2	CASSQDLAGGPGELFF
.	TRBJ2-5	TRBV11-2	CASSLEGAGGPQETQYF
.	TRBJ2-3	TRBV7-2	CASSLPGLGVAQYF
.	TRBJ1-5	TRBV2	CASSEDRVNQPQHF
.	TRBJ1-5	TRBV28	CASSLRGGQPQHF
.	TRBJ2-1	TRBV30	CAAPGTSFYNEQFF
few	TRBJ1-5	TRBV27	CASRWTVGQPQHF
.	TRBJ2-7	TRBV2	CASTETGPYEQYF
.	TRBJ2-1	TRBV7-6	CASSFERGEQFF
.	TRBJ2-3	TRBV4-2	CASSQEPQRGFTDTQYF
.	TRBJ2-5	TRBV2	CASGQGNGQETQYF
.	TRBJ2-7	TRBV2	CASILAAGPYEQYF
.	TRBJ2-1	TRBV5-4	CASSSALAGFYNEQFF
.	TRBJ1-2	TRBV7-9	CASIASGVNYGYTF
.	TRBJ1-1	TRBV18	CASSRTDSSEAFF
once	TRBJ2-7	TRBV6-5	CASSYSGTGGEKGQYF
.	TRBJ2-3	TRBV10-3	CAIRMGQGERNGTDTQYF
.	TRBJ1-4	TRBV5-8	CASSPGTGGNEKLFF
.	TRBJ1-2	TRBV7-2	CASSLYSGAVLNYGYTF
.	TRBJ2-5	TRBV7-3	CASSAGLAGDEKTQYF
.	TRBJ1-4	TRBV28	CASSLTGGQEKLFF
.	.	TRBV27	CASSTSPRLGSYEQYF
once	TRBJ2-6	TRBV9	CASSPTAAGNSGANVLTF
.	TRBJ1-4	TRBV2	CASRPQGIGEKLFF
.	TRBJ1-1	TRBV5-4	CASSLDRLKAFF
.	TRBJ2-7	TRBV7-2	CASSSQGPASGRYEQYF
.	TRBJ1-1	TRBV28	CASSLLGTGGQNTEAFF
.	TRBJ2-3	TRBV7-3	CASSLQLEGYTQYF
.	TRBJ2-7	TRBV2	CASIMDRPYEQYF
.	TRBJ2-7	TRBV5-5	CASNGLAGETYEQYF
few	TRBJ1-1	TRBV4-3	CASSQDVGQRNTEAFF
.	TRBJ1-6	TRBV30	CAWSQGGRSPLHF
.	TRBJ2-6	TRBV11-3	CASSLRGAVGANVLTF
.	TRBJ2-7	TRBV30	CAWSWGGSSYEQYF
.	TRBJ2-1	TRBV10-1	CASSESGLPSSYNEQFF
.	TRBJ2-3	TRBV27	CASSLFALAVVGTDTQYF
.	TRBJ2-7	TRBV27	CASSFRGVNSYEQYF
.	TRBJ2-1	TRBV5-1	CASSQGTGNEQFF
.	TRBJ2-2	TRBV11-3	CASSSRMGETGELFF
once	TRBJ1-5	TRBV21-1	CASTRRQPVYSNQPQHF
.	TRBJ2-7	TRBV19	CASSPNAAGTRSYEQYF
.	TRBJ1-1	TRBV2	CASSVEGVNTEAFF
.	TRBJ1-1	TRBV7-2	CASSLRGLGLPNTEAFF
once	TRBJ2-3	TRBV7-6	CASSLAGFTDTQYF
once	TRBJ1-2	TRBV5-4	CASSPRTGDYYGYTF
.	TRBJ2-1	TRBV5-4	CASSLGLAIEQFF
once	TRBJ2-7	TRBV28	CASSSEPKLASISYEQYF
.	TRBJ2-5	TRBV21-1	CASNLHRGRASLETQYF
.	TRBJ2-1	TRBV7-3	CASSPQTSGSYEQFF
once	TRBJ2-1	TRBV7-3	CASSLTTPLAYNEQFF
.	TRBJ1-2	TRBV28	CASSLAGTGSYGYTF
.	TRBJ1-2	TRBV10-3	CAISGRGGDYGYTF
.	TRBJ1-3	TRBV6-6	CASSYSGGGNTIYF
.	TRBJ2-2	TRBV5-8	CASSLEGIAGELFF
.	TRBJ2-1	TRBV7-3	CASSRGAASSYNEQFF